These 29 T cell receptor beta chains originate from one sample sequenced in a study of T cell responses to AZD1222 COVID-19 vaccine. This table comes from immunoSEQ multiplex PCR, and its TCRdb copy is limited to in-frame clones, with some not included. The data contain approximately 89,000 clones, about 90% of them singletons. Sequenced material: peripheral blood, taken on day 0 of AZD1222 vaccination. These TCRs come from an adult in good health.

The genes are TRBV28 and TRBJ2-7; D unresolved. V was pared by 1 base and J by 0 bases, with 10 bases between. Germline CDR1 MDHEN, CDR2 SYDVKM. The CDR3 spans 15 residues. In DNA form, the CDR3 reads TGTGCCAGCAGTTTATACTCACTAAGCTCCTACGAGCAGTACTTC. It codes for CASSLYSLSSYEQYF.

J is TRBJ2-1 and V is TRBV13, with a tentative D call TRBD2 (5 bases). Germline-derived CDR1 and CDR2 are PRHDT and FYEKMQ (reference sequence). The CDR3 runs to 14 residues. V lost 0 bases and J lost 3, with 6 bases in between. The CDR3 region has the DNA TGTGCCAGCAGCTTAGGCGGGATCTACAATGAGCAGTTCTTC. Translating gives CASSLGGIYNEQFF.

This clone was counted a single time. The rearrangement uses TRBV4-1 and TRBJ1-2; D is ambiguous. The V gene lost 0 bases and the J gene lost 2 bases, with 16 bases spanning the gap. Looked up from germline, CDR1 is MGHRA and CDR2 is YSYEKL. The CDR3 runs 17 residues. This chain's CDR3 is CASSQERSRLLNYGYTF. Here the CDR3 DNA reads TGCGCCAGCAGCCAAGAAAGGAGCCGCCTCCTCAACTATGGCTACACCTTC.

This sequence joins TRBV2 and TRBJ2-7; 8 bases agree with TRBD1. Germline lookup yields CDR1 SNHLY and CDR2 FYNNEI. The CDR3 has 14 amino acids. Trimming at V came to 4 bases and at J to 0 bases, leaving 2 bases not matched to a gene. The CDR3 loop is CASSGQGHSYEQYF. CDR3 DNA: TGTGCCAGCAGTGGACAGGGGCACTCCTACGAGCAGTACTTC.

The rearrangement joins TRBV9 to TRBJ2-3, with D possibly matching TRBD1 (5 bases). CDR3 length: 14 residues. The V end lost 3 bases, the J end lost 1 base, and 9 bases lay between the germline ends. The V gene's germline CDR1 is SGDLS and CDR2 YYNGEE. The CDR3 loop is CASSDGQGTDTQYF. The CDR3 DNA is TGTGCCAGCAGCGATGGACAAGGCACAGATACGCAGTATTTT. The full variable domain, in which reference TRBV9 and TRBJ2-3 provide the parts outside the CDR3, is DSGVTQTPKHLITATGQRVTLRCSPRSGDLSVYWYQQSLDQGLQFLIQYYNGEERAKGNILERFSAQQFPDLHSELNLSSLELGDSALYFCASSDGQGTDTQYFGPGTRLTVL.

This chain links TRBV28 with TRBJ1-3; no definite D call. The CDR3 runs to 13 residues. Per germline, CDR1 MDHEN and CDR2 SYDVKM. V lost 6 bases to trimming and J lost 4 bases, with 10 bases between them. DNA of the CDR3: TGTGCCAGCAGCCCAGTATCCGGAAACACCATATATTTT. It specifies CASSPVSGNTIYF.

The V call is TRBV21-1, the J call TRBJ2-1. TRBV21-1 is given as a pseudogene. This CDR3 has 12 amino acids. The CDR3 sequence: CASTSGEDKQFF. The CDR3 region has the DNA TGTGCCAGCACCAGTGGGGAAGATAAGCAGTTCTTC.

This chain connects TRBV19 to TRBJ1-5, with D perhaps matching TRBD1 (5 bases). The CDR3 is 15 residues long. Per germline, CDR1 LNHDA and CDR2 SQIVND (reference sequence). Trimming took 7 bases from V and 3 from J, leaving 16 bases between them. CDR3 DNA sequence: TGTGCCAGTACTACAGGCGGACGATTCAATCAGCCCCAGCATTTT. Translated: CASTTGGRFNQPQHF.

The chain joins TRBV4-2 to TRBJ2-7, with 8 bases lining up with TRBD2. Germline CDR1 LGHNA, CDR2 YNFKEQ. CDR3 size: 14 residues. After removal of 0 bases from V and 6 bases from J, the junction contained 4 bases not matched to a gene. The CDR3 here is CASSQDGRAREQYF. The CDR3 DNA is TGTGCCAGCAGCCAAGACGGGAGGGCCCGCGAGCAGTACTTC.

V and J are TRBV4-1 and TRBJ1-3; 7 nucleotides match TRBD1. The CDR3 loop spans 15 amino acids. Trimming took 4 bases from V and 2 from J; bases not matched to a gene: 5. Germline V gene sequence: CDR1 MGHRA, CDR2 YSYEKL. The CDR3 sequence is CASSLEGTAGNTIYF. The CDR3 nucleotides are TGCGCCAGCAGCCTTGAGGGGACAGCTGGAAACACCATATATTTT.

This clone occurred once. The chain has TRBV18 and TRBJ1-1, with 8 bases aligning to TRBD1. V dropped 4 bases and J dropped 1; count of bases not matched to a gene: 11. CDR1 and CDR2 (germline): KGHSH, LQKENI. The CDR3 is 17 amino acids. The DNA for the CDR3 is TGTGCCAGCTCACTCGATACAGGGGGAAATGGGAACACTGAAGCTTTCTTT. Protein product: CASSLDTGGNGNTEAFF.

V gene TRBV6-5 combines with J gene TRBJ2-7; 7 bases are shared with TRBD1. V gave up 6 bases and J gave up 4 bases; unmatched junction bases: 12. Germline CDR1 is MNHEY and CDR2 is SVGAGI. The CDR3 runs to 15 residues. The CDR3 region is CASRPPGDRAYEQYF. The CDR3 DNA follows: TGTGCCAGCAGACCTCCCGGCGACAGGGCATACGAGCAGTACTTC.

The chain has TRBV2 and TRBJ1-5; a weak D match, TRBD1 (5 bases). The V and J ends lost 4 bases and 0 bases respectively, with 13 bases between them. The CDR3 extends over 16 amino acids. Per the germline V gene, CDR1 is SNHLY and CDR2 is FYNNEI. The CDR3 DNA reads as TGTGCCAGCAGTGTCGGGACGGCTTATAGCAATCAGCCCCAGCATTTT. Translation gives CASSVGTAYSNQPQHF.

Here the CDR3 DNA reads TGTGCCAGCAGCTTAAATACCGTGAACACTGAAGCTTTCTTT. Translated: CASSLNTVNTEAFF. The gene calls are TRBV7-9 and TRBJ1-1; D gene uncertain. The CDR3 sequence is 14 residues long. V was cut by 2 bases and J by 0 bases, with 7 bases left in between. The germline V gene has CDR1 SEHNR and CDR2 FQNEAQ (reference sequence).

CDR3 bases: TGTGCCAGCAGTCGGGGGGATGAGCAGTTCTTC. It encodes CASSRGDEQFF. V is TRBV12-3 or TRBV12-4 and J is TRBJ2-1; 7 nucleotides line up with TRBD2. V lost 5 bases and J lost 8; bases outside the gene matches: 0. This CDR3 is built from 11 residues.

V gene TRBV5-6 combines with J gene TRBJ2-1, with 9 bases identical to TRBD2. With 2 bases clipped from V and 7 bases from J, the junction kept 1 base outside the gene matches. Germline V lookup: CDR1 SGHDT, CDR2 YYEEEE. The CDR3 extends over 13 amino acids. The CDR3 is CASSLTSGNEQFF. DNA for the CDR3: TGTGCCAGCAGCTTAACTAGCGGGAATGAGCAGTTCTTC.

The CDR3 loop is CASSSANRDSYGYTF. For the CDR3, the DNA is TGTGCCAGCAGTTCAGCCAACCGGGACAGCTATGGCTACACCTTC. The rearrangement links TRBV27 to TRBJ1-2; 7 nucleotides match TRBD1. There are 15 residues in the CDR3. The germline V gene has CDR1 MNHEY and CDR2 SMNVEV (reference sequence). The trim removed 4 bases at V and 4 bases at J, leaving 9 bases unmatched.

This chain links TRBV5-1 with TRBJ1-5, with D possibly being TRBD1 (5 bases). The CDR3 is made up of 15 amino acids. V was pared by 4 bases and J by 4 bases, with 15 bases between. Germline V gives CDR1 SGHRS, CDR2 YFSETQ. In nucleotides, the CDR3 is TGCGCCAGCAGCCCGGACCCCGGGGGTAATCAGCCCCAGCATTTT. It specifies CASSPDPGGNQPQHF.

In DNA, the CDR3 is TGTGCCAGCAGCCAAGAGGGCATCTACGAGCAGTACTTC. This sequence encodes CASSQEGIYEQYF. This chain uses TRBV3-1 (or the pseudogene TRBV3-2) with TRBJ2-7; D gene uncertain. The germline gives CDR1 LGHDT, CDR2 YNNKEL (reference sequence). There are 13 residues in the CDR3. V lost 0 bases, J lost 3 bases, and 6 bases lay in between.

The rearrangement links TRBV28 to TRBJ1-6; TRBD1 might be the D (6 bases). The CDR3 has 16 amino acids. V gave up 6 bases and J gave up 0 bases, with 12 bases separating them. CDR1 and CDR2 from the germline V gene are MDHEN and SYDVKM. Here the CDR3 reads CASSETGSSYNSPLHF. For the CDR3, the DNA is TGTGCCAGCAGCGAAACAGGGAGCTCCTATAATTCACCCCTCCACTTT.

The chain uses TRBV28 and TRBJ1-2; 9 bases fit TRBD1. Germline V gene data show CDR1 as MDHEN and CDR2 as SYDVKM. The CDR3 sequence is 15 residues long. V dropped 5 bases and J dropped 1; count of bases not matched to a gene: 5. CDR3 nucleotide sequence: TGTGCCAGCAGTCCGGGACAGGGCTATAACTATGGCTACACCTTC. Amino acid sequence: CASSPGQGYNYGYTF.

This sequence joins TRBV19 and TRBJ2-3; D perhaps matches TRBD2 (7 bases). V was trimmed by 5 bases and J by 5 bases, leaving 17 bases between them. Germline CDR1 and CDR2: LNHDA and SQIVND (reference sequence). This CDR3 has 15 amino acids. As DNA, the CDR3 is TGTGCCAGTAGTCCCCGAGGGGGGGCCGGAGATACGCAGTATTTT. Translated, it gives CASSPRGGAGDTQYF.

The V call is TRBV27, the J call TRBJ2-1; weak D call: TRBD2 (5 bases). The CDR3 contains 15 residues. V dropped 3 bases and J dropped 5 bases, with 14 bases sitting between them. Germline values: CDR1 MNHEY, CDR2 SMNVEV (reference sequence). CDR3 bases: TGTGCCAGCAGTTTGGGGAGAACCCCACACAATGAGCAGTTCTTC. It codes for CASSLGRTPHNEQFF.

The chain combines TRBV28 with TRBJ2-7; no firm D call. V was shortened by 1 base and J by 6 bases, with 16 bases between the two germline ends. CDR3 size: 15 residues. The germline gives CDR1 MDHEN, CDR2 SYDVKM. CDR3 nucleotides: TGTGCCAGCAGTTTATCCCCTCTGCGCCCTGCCGAGCAGTACTTC. Its translation: CASSLSPLRPAEQYF.

The chain employs TRBV12-3 or TRBV12-4 and TRBJ2-7; possibly TRBD2 for D (5 bases). The CDR3 contains 12 residues. V was trimmed by 1 base and J by 6 bases, leaving 7 bases between them. The CDR3 reads CASSLEAGEQYF. As DNA, the CDR3 is TGTGCCAGCAGTTTAGAGGCGGGCGAGCAGTACTTC.

This clone was recorded once. The chain's CDR3 is CASSEGTDYGYTF. Written as DNA, the CDR3 is TGCGCCAGCAGTGAAGGGACAGACTATGGCTACACCTTC. The chain recombines TRBV10-1 with TRBJ1-2, with 7 bases lining up with TRBD1. The CDR3 length is 13 residues. Germline-derived CDR1 and CDR2 are WNHNN and SYGVQD (reference sequence). With 3 bases clipped from V and 3 bases from J, the junction kept 1 base outside the gene matches.

This chain joins TRBV27 and TRBJ1-5, with D tentatively TRBD1 (5 bases). This CDR3 spans 15 amino acids. V was pared by 7 bases and J by 6 bases, with 19 bases between. From germline, CDR1 is MNHEY and CDR2 SMNVEV (reference sequence). Here the CDR3 reads CASNPKGRGGQPQHF. CDR3 nucleotide sequence: TGTGCCAGCAACCCGAAGGGACGGGGAGGTCAGCCCCAGCATTTT.

A remark on this clone: The junction and the germline gene differ at one end; a read error may be behind it. The chain links TRBV7-7 to TRBJ2-5; D is perhaps TRBD2 (6 bases). Germline V gene data show CDR1 as SSHAT and CDR2 as FNYEAQ (reference sequence). This CDR3 has 15 residues. DNA for the CDR3: TGTGCTAGCAGCTTAGGACTAACCCCTGGGGAGACCCAGTACTTC. Translation gives CASSLGLTPGETQYF.

This clone came up once. The chain combines TRBV2 with TRBJ2-3; weak D call: TRBD2 (7 bases). Germline loops: CDR1 SNHLY, CDR2 FYNNEI. V dropped 8 bases and J dropped 6 bases, with 18 bases sitting between them. The CDR3 covers 14 residues. CDR3 DNA: TGTGCCAGCTGCATCGCGGGGGCGGGTGATACGCAGTATTTT. Translated, it gives CASCIAGAGDTQYF.